This T cell receptor (beta chain) was recovered during a study of control samples from healthy donors and cancer patients. Assay used: immunoSEQ multiplex PCR; TCRdb lists only in-frame clones, some missing. The sample has 60,000 to 75,000 clones, roughly 86% seen once. Per the germline V gene, CDR1 is SGHTA and CDR2 is FQGNSA. CDR3 size: 14 residues. J lost 10 bases, V lost 3 bases, and 6 bases had no gene match. The rearrangement uses TRBV7-2 and TRBJ2-1, with 10 bases fitting TRBD2. This sequence was found in a woman aged 50 to 60 with head and neck cancer. Sequenced input: PBMCs. CDR3 nucleotides: TGTGCCAGCAGCTTGGGTAGCGGGGGGAGGGAGCAGTTCTTC. Its translation: CASSLGSGGREQFF.